This TCR beta chain was profiled in a study of shared clonotypes between healthy human individuals. Study conclusions and caveats: Naive subsets generally exceeded memory subsets in estimated richness.

This CDR3 region has 13 residues. Trimming removed 4 bases from V and 3 bases from J; junction bases left unmatched: 2. CDR1 SGHRS and CDR2 YFSETQ come from the germline V gene. Here immunoSEQ multiplex PCR was the method, and the copy in TCRdb shows in-frame clones only, minus some. The sample has nearly 1 million clones, approximately 80% seen once. In the case of this clone: Antigen specificity is unknown.

The receptor comes from a man younger than 30 in good health. Material: memory CD4+ T cells sorted from blood. As to subset: CD45RA-negative fraction. The gene calls are TRBV5-1 and TRBJ2-5; 8 bases align to TRBD2. CDR3 amino acids: CASSTGLEETQYF. The CDR3 coding sequence is TGCGCCAGCAGCACGGGACTAGAAGAGACCCAGTACTTC.